This T cell receptor beta chain originates from a study of cytotoxic CD8 clonotypes in ibrutinib-treated CLL. Study summary: Researchers reported over 9 relapsed/refractory and about 15 treatment-naive patients, 17 to 18 of them IGHV unmutated. Investigators reported about 24 partial and 2 complete responses; after median around 68 months, about 15 patients remained remitted and about twelve progressed.

The CDR3 totals 11 residues. Germline assignment: CDR1 GTSNPN and CDR2 SVGIG (reference sequence). V dropped 5 bases and J dropped 6 bases, with 11 bases sitting between them. Using immunoSEQ multiplex PCR, the repertoire was profiled, and TCRdb retains in-frame clones only, with some absent. The table records 150,000 or so clones, roughly 84% of them present only once. Sequenced here: PBMCs, sampled at disease progression, from a patient treated with ibrutinib. This clonotype originated in a human donor with chronic lymphocytic leukemia. The V and J genes are TRBV30 and TRBJ2-7; D unresolved. The CDR3 here is CAWGSRPEQYF. The CDR3, as DNA: TGTGCCTGGGGCTCGAGGCCCGAGCAGTACTTC.